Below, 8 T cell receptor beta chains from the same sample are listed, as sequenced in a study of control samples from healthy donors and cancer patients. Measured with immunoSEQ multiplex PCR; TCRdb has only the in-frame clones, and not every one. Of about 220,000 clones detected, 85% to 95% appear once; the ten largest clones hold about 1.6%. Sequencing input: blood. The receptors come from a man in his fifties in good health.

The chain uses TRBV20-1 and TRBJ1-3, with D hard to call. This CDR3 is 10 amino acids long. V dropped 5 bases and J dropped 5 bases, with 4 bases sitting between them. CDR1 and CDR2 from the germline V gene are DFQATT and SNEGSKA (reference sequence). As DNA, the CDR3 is TGCAGTGCTTATAGAAACACCATATATTTT. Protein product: CSAYRNTIYF.

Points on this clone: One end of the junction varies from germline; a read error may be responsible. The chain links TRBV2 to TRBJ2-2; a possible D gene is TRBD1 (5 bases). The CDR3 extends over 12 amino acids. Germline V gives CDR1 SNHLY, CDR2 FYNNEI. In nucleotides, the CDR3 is TGTGCCAGCAAGGGGTTGACCGGAGAGCTGTTTTTT. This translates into CASKGLTGELFF.

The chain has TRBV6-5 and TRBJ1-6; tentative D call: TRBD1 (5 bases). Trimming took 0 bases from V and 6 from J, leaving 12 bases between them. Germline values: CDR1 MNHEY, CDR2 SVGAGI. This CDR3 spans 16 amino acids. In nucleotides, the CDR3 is TGTGCCAGCAGTTACTCCGCCGGGACCCTTAATTCACCCCTCCACTTT. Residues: CASSYSAGTLNSPLHF.

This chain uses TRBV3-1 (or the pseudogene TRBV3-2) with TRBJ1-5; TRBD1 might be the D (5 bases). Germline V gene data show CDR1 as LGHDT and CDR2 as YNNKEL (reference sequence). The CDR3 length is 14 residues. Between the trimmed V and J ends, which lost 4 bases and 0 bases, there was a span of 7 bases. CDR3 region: CASSPGTSNQPQHF. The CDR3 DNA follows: TGTGCCAGCAGCCCAGGGACTAGCAATCAGCCCCAGCATTTT.

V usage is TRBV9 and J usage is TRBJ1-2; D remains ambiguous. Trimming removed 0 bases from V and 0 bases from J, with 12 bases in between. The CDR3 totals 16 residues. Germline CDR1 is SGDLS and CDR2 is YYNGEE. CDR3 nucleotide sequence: TGTGCCAGCAGCGTAGGCGGTGATCCGTCTAACTATGGCTACACCTTC. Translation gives CASSVGGDPSNYGYTF.

CDR3 bases: TGTGCCATCAGTGACCCGAGCACAGATACGCAGTATTTT. It encodes CAISDPSTDTQYF. The V call is TRBV10-3, the J call TRBJ2-3; D unclear. The V and J ends lost 3 bases and 0 bases respectively, with 4 bases between them. Per the germline V gene, CDR1 is ENHRY and CDR2 is SYGVKD. The CDR3 spans 13 residues.

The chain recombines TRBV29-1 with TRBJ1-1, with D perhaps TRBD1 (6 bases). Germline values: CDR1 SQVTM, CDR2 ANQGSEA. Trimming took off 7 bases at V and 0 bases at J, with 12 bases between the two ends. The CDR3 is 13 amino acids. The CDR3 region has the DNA TGCAGCGCCAGGGGAACAATGAACACTGAAGCTTTCTTT. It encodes CSARGTMNTEAFF.

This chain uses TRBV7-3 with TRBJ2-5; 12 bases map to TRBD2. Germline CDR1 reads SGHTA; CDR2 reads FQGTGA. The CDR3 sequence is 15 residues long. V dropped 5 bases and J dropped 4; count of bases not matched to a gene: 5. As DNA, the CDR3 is TGTGCCAGCAGCCTAGCGGGGGGGCCGGGAGAGACCCAGTACTTC. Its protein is CASSLAGGPGETQYF.